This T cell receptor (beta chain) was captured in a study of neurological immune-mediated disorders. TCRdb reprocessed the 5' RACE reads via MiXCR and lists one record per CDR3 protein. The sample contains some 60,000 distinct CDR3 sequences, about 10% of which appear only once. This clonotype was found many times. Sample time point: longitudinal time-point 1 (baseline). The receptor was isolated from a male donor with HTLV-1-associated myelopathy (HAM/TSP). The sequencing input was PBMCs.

The CDR3 DNA reads TGCGCCAGCAGCCCCGGGCGGAGCAACTACAATGAGCAGTTCTTC. It is translated as CASSPGRSNYNEQFF. V gene TRBV5-1 combines with J gene TRBJ2-1, with no clear D. V lost 4 bases, J lost 3 bases, and 14 bases lay in between. In germline, CDR1 is SGHRS, CDR2 YFSETQ. The CDR3 is 15 residues long.